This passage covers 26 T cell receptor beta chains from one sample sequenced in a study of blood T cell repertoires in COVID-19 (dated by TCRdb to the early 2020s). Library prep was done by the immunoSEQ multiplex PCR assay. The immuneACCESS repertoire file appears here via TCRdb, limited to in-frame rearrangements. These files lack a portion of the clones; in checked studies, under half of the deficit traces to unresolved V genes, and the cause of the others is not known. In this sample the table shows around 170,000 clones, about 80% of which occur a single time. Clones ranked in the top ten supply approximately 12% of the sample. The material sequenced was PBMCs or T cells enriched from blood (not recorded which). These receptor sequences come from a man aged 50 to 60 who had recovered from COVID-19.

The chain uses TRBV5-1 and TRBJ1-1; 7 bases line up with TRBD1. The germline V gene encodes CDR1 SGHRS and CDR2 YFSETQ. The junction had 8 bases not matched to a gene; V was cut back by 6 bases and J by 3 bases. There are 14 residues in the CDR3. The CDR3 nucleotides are TGCGCCAGCACTCTGGCAGGGGGAGACACTGAAGCTTTCTTT. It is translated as CASTLAGGDTEAFF.

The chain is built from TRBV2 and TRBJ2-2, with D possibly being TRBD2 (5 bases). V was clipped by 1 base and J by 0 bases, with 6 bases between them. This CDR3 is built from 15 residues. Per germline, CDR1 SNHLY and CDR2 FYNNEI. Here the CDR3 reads CASSEEGANTGELFF. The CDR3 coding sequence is TGTGCCAGCAGTGAAGAGGGAGCGAACACCGGGGAGCTGTTTTTT.

CDR3 in DNA: TGTGCCAGCAGCCCGAGACTAGCGGCCACCACAGATACGCAGTATTTT. The encoded protein is CASSPRLAATTDTQYF. The chain joins TRBV3-1 (or the pseudogene TRBV3-2) to TRBJ2-3; 9 positions agree with TRBD2. CDR1 is LGHDT and CDR2 is YNNKEL in the germline V gene (reference sequence). Germline trimming cut 4 bases from V and 2 bases from J; bases unmatched to any gene: 7. The CDR3 has 16 residues.

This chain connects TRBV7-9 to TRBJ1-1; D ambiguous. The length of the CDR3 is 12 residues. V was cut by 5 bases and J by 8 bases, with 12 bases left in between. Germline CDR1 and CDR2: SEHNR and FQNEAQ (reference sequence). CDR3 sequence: CASSRSGPEAFF. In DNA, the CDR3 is TGTGCCAGCAGCCGAAGTGGGCCAGAAGCTTTCTTT. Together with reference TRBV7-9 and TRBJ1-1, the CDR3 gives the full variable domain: DTGVSQNPRHKITKRGQNVTFRCDPISEHNRLYWYRQTLGQGPEFLTYFQNEAQLEKSRLLSDRFSAERPKGSFSTLEIQRTEQGDSAMYLCASSRSGPEAFFGQGTRLTVV.

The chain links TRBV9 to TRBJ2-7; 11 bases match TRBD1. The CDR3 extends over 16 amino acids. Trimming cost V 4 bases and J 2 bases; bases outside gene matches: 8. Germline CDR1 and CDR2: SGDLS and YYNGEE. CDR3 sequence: CASSTNPGQGAYEQYF. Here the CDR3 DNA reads TGTGCCAGCAGCACGAACCCGGGACAGGGGGCCTACGAGCAGTACTTC.

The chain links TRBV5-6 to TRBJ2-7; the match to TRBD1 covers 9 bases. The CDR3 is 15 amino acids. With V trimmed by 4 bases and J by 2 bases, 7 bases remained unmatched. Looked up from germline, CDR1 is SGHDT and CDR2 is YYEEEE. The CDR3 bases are TGTGCCAGCAGCCGAGTAGACAGGGGGACCTACGAGCAGTACTTC. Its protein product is CASSRVDRGTYEQYF.

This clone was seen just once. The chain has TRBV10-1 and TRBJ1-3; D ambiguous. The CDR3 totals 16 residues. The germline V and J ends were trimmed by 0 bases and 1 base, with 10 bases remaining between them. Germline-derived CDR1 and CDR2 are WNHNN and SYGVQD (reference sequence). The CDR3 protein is CASSESRRGSGNTIYF. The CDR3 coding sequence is TGCGCCAGCAGTGAGTCGCGTCGAGGGTCTGGAAACACCATATATTTT.

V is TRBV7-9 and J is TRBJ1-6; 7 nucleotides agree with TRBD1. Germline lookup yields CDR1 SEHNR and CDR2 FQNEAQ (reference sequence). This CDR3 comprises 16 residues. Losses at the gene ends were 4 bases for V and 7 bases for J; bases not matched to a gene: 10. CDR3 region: CASSYGTVGGNSPLHF. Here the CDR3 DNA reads TGTGCCAGCAGCTATGGGACAGTCGGGGGAAATTCACCCCTCCACTTT.

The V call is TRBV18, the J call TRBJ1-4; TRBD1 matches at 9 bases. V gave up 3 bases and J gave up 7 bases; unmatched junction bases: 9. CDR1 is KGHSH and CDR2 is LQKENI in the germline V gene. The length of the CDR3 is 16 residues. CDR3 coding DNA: TGTGCCAGCTCACCGAAGCCGGGACAGGGAGGTGAAAAACTGTTTTTT. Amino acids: CASSPKPGQGGEKLFF.

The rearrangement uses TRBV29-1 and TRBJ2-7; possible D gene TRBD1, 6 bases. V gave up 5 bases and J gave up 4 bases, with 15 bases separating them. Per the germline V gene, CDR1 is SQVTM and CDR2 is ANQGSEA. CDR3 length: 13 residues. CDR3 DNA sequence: TGCAGCGTTAAGTTACAGGGTCGTTACGAGCAGTACTTC. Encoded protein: CSVKLQGRYEQYF.

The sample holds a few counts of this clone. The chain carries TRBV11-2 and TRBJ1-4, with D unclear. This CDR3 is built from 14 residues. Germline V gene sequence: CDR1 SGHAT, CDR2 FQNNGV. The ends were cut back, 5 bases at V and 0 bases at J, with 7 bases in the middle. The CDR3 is CASSIRTTNEKLFF. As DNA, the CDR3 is TGTGCCAGCAGCATCAGAACAACTAATGAAAAACTGTTTTTT.

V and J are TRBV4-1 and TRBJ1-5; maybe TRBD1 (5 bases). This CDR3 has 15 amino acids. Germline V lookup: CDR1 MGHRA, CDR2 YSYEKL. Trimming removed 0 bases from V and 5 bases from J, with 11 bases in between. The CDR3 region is CASSQDGQGHQPQHF. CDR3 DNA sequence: TGCGCCAGCAGCCAAGATGGGCAGGGCCATCAGCCCCAGCATTTT.

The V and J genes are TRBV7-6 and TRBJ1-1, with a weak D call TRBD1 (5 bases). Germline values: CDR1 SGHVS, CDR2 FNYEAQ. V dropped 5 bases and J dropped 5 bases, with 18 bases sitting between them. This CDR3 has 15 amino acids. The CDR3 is CASSPAQGSRTEAFF. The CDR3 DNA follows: TGTGCCAGCAGCCCAGCTCAGGGAAGTAGGACTGAAGCTTTCTTT.

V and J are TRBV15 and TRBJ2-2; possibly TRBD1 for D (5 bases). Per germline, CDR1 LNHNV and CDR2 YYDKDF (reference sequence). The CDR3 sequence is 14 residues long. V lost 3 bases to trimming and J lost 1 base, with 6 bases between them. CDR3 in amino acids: CATSSRVNTGELFF. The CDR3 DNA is TGTGCCACCAGCAGCAGGGTGAACACCGGGGAGCTGTTTTTT.

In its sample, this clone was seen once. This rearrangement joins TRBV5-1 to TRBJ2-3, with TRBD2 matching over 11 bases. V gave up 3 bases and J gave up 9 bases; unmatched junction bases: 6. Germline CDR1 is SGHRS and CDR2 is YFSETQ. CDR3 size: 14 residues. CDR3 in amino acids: CASSSGTSGSTQYF. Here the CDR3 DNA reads TGCGCCAGCAGCTCCGGGACTAGCGGTTCGACGCAGTATTTT.

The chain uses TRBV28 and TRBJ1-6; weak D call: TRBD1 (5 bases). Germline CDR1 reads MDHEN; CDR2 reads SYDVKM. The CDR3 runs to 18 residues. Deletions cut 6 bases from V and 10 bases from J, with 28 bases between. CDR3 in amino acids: CASSFPPLTGTLDSPLHF. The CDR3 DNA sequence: TGTGCCAGCAGCTTTCCCCCCTTAACAGGAACCCTAGACTCACCCCTCCACTTT.

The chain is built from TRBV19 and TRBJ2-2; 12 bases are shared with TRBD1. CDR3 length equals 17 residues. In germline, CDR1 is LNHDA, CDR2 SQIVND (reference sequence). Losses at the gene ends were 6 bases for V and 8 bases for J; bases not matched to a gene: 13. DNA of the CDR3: TGTGCCAGTAGAACGGGACAGGGGGCGACAAGTTTGGGGGAGCTGTTTTTT. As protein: CASRTGQGATSLGELFF.

CDR3 nucleotides: TGTGCCAGCAGCTTAGGGGGGCCGGGTGGCTACACCTTC. As protein: CASSLGGPGGYTF. This chain connects TRBV7-9 to TRBJ1-2; a weak D match, TRBD1 (6 bases). This CDR3 has 13 residues. Between the trimmed V and J ends, which lost 1 base and 7 bases, there was a span of 10 bases. CDR1 SEHNR and CDR2 FQNEAQ come from the germline V gene (reference sequence).

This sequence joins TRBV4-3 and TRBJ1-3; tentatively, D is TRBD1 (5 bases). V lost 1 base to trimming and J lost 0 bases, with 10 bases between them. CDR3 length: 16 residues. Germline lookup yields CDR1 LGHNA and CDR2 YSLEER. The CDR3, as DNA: TGCGCCAGCAGCCAAGCCACAGGAAGCTCTGGAAACACCATATATTTT. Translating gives CASSQATGSSGNTIYF.

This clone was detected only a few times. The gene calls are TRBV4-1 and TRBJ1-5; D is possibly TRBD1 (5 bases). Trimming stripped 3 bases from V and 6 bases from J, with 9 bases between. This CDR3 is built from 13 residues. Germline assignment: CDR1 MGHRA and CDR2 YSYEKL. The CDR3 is CASSQVGGQPQHF. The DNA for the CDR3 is TGCGCCAGCAGCCAGGTGGGGGGTCAGCCCCAGCATTTT.

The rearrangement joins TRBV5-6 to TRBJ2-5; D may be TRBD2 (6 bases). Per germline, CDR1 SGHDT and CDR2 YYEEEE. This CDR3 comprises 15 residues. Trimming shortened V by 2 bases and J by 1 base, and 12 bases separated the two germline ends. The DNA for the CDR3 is TGTGCCAGCAGCTTTCGGAGGAGGGCCCAAGAGACCCAGTACTTC. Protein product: CASSFRRRAQETQYF.

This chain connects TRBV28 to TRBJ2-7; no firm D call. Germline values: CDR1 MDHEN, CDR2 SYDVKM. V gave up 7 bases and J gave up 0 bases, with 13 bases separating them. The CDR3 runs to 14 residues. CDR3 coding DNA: TGTGCCAGCACCAGGCAGAAGAGCTCCTACGAGCAGTACTTC. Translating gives CASTRQKSSYEQYF.

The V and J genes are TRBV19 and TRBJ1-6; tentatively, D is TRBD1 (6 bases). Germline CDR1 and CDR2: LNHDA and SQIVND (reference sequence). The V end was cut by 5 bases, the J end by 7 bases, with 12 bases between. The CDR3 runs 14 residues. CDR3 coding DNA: TGTGCCAGTAGTTACCAGGGGTCGAATTCACCCCTCCACTTT. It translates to CASSYQGSNSPLHF.

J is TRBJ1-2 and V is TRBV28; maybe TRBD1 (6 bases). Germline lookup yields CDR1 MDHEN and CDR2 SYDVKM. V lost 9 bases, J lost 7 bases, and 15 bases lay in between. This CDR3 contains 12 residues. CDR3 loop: CASSGGAGGYTF. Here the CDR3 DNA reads TGTGCCAGTTCCGGGGGGGCTGGTGGCTACACCTTC.

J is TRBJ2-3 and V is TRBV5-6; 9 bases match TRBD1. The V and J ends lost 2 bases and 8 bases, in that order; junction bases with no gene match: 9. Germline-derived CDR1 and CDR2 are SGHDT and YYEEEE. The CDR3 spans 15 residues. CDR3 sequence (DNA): TGTGCCAGCAGCTTTCCGGGACAGGGTTTTGCTACGCAGTATTTT. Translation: CASSFPGQGFATQYF.

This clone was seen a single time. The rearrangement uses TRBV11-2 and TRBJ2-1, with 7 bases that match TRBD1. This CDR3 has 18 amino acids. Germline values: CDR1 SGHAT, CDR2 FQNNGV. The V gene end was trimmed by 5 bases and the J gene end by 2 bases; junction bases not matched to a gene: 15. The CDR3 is CASSPGTAHRGAYNEQFF. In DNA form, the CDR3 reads TGTGCCAGCAGCCCCGGGACAGCCCACCGCGGCGCCTACAATGAGCAGTTCTTC.